Listed here are 21 T cell receptor beta chains from one sample, sequenced in a study of cytomegalovirus exposure and HLA in healthy donors. The PCR made use of 60 Vbeta and 13 Jbeta primers. Using immunoSEQ multiplex PCR, the repertoire was profiled, and TCRdb retains in-frame clones only, with some absent. Of about 96,000 clones in the sample, 79% are singletons; the top ten hold around 3%. The sample consisted of PBMCs. Receptor source: a young man in good health and CMV-seronegative.

This clone was picked up a small number of times. V usage is TRBV4-1 and J usage is TRBJ1-2; D is perhaps TRBD1 (6 bases). The CDR3 runs 17 residues. The V end was cut by 0 bases, the J end by 4 bases, with 18 bases between. Germline CDR1 is MGHRA and CDR2 is YSYEKL. The CDR3 bases are TGCGCCAGCAGCCAAGAACCGAACAGGGAAGGTAGCTATGGCTACACCTTC. Protein product: CASSQEPNREGSYGYTF.

This clone was counted once. V gene TRBV30 combines with J gene TRBJ1-5; possible D gene TRBD1, 6 bases. V gave up 0 bases and J gave up 5 bases, with 11 bases separating them. CDR3 length: 14 residues. Germline CDR1 GTSNPN, CDR2 SVGIG (reference sequence). CDR3 sequence (DNA): TGTGCCTGGAGTGTTTCAGGGGTCGATCAGCCCCAGCATTTT. It is translated as CAWSVSGVDQPQHF. The whole variable domain, remainder taken from reference TRBV30 and TRBJ1-5, is SQTIHQWPATLVQPVGSPLSLECTVEGTSNPNLYWYRQAAGRGLQLLFYSVGIGQISSEVPQNLSASRPQDRQFILSSKKLLLSDSGFYLCAWSVSGVDQPQHFGDGTRLSIL.

This clone turned up a few times. The rearrangement links TRBV18 to TRBJ1-3, with D perhaps matching TRBD1 (6 bases). The germline V and J ends were trimmed by 5 bases and 1 base, with 15 bases remaining between them. Germline V CDR1 and CDR2: KGHSH, LQKENI. The CDR3 runs to 16 residues. The CDR3 sequence is CASSSTQGVSGNTIYF. As DNA, the CDR3 is TGTGCCAGCTCATCCACACAGGGCGTATCTGGAAACACCATATATTTT.

This clone was recorded only once. J is TRBJ1-2 and V is TRBV6-1; a weak D match, TRBD1 (6 bases). CDR3 length: 13 amino acids. The germline gives CDR1 MNHNS, CDR2 SASEGT. Trimming removed 3 bases at V and 5 bases at J, with 10 bases between. CDR3 nucleotide sequence: TGTGCCAGCAGTGATGCCGGACAGTATGGCTACACCTTC. Encoded protein: CASSDAGQYGYTF.

This chain connects TRBV6-5 to TRBJ1-1; D perhaps matches TRBD1 (5 bases). Germline CDR1 and CDR2: MNHEY and SVGAGI. There are 13 residues in the CDR3. Trimming stripped 3 bases from V and 6 bases from J, with 11 bases between. CDR3 loop: CASSYGPGAEAFF. The CDR3 bases are TGTGCCAGCAGTTATGGCCCGGGGGCTGAAGCTTTCTTT.

The chain carries TRBV9 and TRBJ2-2, with a tentative D call TRBD2 (5 bases). The CDR3 has 15 amino acids. Germline lookup yields CDR1 SGDLS and CDR2 YYNGEE. Deletions cut 3 bases from V and 6 bases from J, with 15 bases between. DNA for the CDR3: TGTGCCAGCAGCGCCCGGGATTGGGGTCCCGGGGAGCTGTTTTTT. Amino acids: CASSARDWGPGELFF.

V gene TRBV28 combines with J gene TRBJ1-3; no clear D. The CDR3 has 16 amino acids. The germline gives CDR1 MDHEN, CDR2 SYDVKM. Trimming stripped 3 bases from V and 0 bases from J, with 12 bases between. CDR3 coding DNA: TGTGCCAGCAGTTTCGGTGCTATCTCCTCTGGAAACACCATATATTTT. Its protein is CASSFGAISSGNTIYF.

The DNA for the CDR3 is TGTGCCAGTAGTATATTGACAGTGTACTCTGGAAACACCATATATTTT. Its translation: CASSILTVYSGNTIYF. The rearrangement links TRBV19 to TRBJ1-3; D might be TRBD1 (5 bases). Deletions cut 2 bases from V and 0 bases from J, with 11 bases between. Germline CDR1 LNHDA, CDR2 SQIVND (reference sequence). This CDR3 has 16 residues.

The rearrangement uses TRBV7-2 and TRBJ1-4; TRBD1 agrees at 9 bases. This CDR3 has 13 residues. Germline loops: CDR1 SGHTA, CDR2 FQGNSA. Trimming took 6 bases from V and 7 from J; bases not matched to a gene: 3. The CDR3 DNA sequence: TGTGCCAGCAGTGGGACAGGGCCTGAAAAACTGTTTTTT. Translating it yields CASSGTGPEKLFF.

This chain uses TRBV28 with TRBJ1-2; TRBD1 is a possible D gene (6 bases). This CDR3 has 14 amino acids. The V end was cut by 3 bases, the J end by 4 bases, with 12 bases between. The germline CDR1 and CDR2 sequences are MDHEN and SYDVKM. Written as DNA, the CDR3 is TGTGCCAGCAGTTTCCCGGGAGGGGGCTATGGCTACACCTTC. It yields the protein CASSFPGGGYGYTF.

The rearrangement joins TRBV28 to TRBJ1-1; possibly TRBD1 for D (6 bases). V shed 3 bases and J shed 3 bases, with 8 bases lying between them. Germline values: CDR1 MDHEN, CDR2 SYDVKM. The CDR3 extends over 13 amino acids. In DNA form, the CDR3 reads TGTGCCAGCAGTTTGGACAGCTACACTGAAGCTTTCTTT. Amino acids: CASSLDSYTEAFF.

The rearrangement joins TRBV19 to TRBJ1-5; 9 nucleotides align to TRBD1. The trim removed 6 bases at V and 7 bases at J, leaving 4 bases unmatched. This CDR3 has 13 residues. Germline loops: CDR1 LNHDA, CDR2 SQIVND (reference sequence). The CDR3 spells CASRGQGRQPQHF. CDR3 nucleotides: TGTGCCAGTAGGGGACAGGGAAGGCAGCCCCAGCATTTT.

In its sample, this clone was seen once. This chain uses TRBV7-8 with TRBJ1-1, with no clear D. From germline, CDR1 is SGHVS and CDR2 FQNEAQ. This CDR3 is built from 14 residues. V was shortened by 6 bases and J by 2 bases, with 13 bases between the two germline ends. CDR3 bases: TGTGCCAGCAGGCCCTCCGGTGATAACACTGAAGCTTTCTTT. Encoded protein: CASRPSGDNTEAFF.

The genes are TRBV2 and TRBJ1-1; a weak D match, TRBD1 (5 bases). V was trimmed by 5 bases and J by 8 bases, leaving 18 bases between them. CDR1 is SNHLY, CDR2 FYNNEI, per germline. The CDR3 runs 14 residues. CDR3 sequence: CASSPDIQQWEAFF. In DNA form, the CDR3 reads TGTGCCAGCAGTCCGGACATCCAGCAATGGGAAGCTTTCTTT.

As concerns this clone: Sequence at one end of the junction differs from germline and may be a read error. The chain links TRBV6-1 to TRBJ2-7; 9 bases are a match to TRBD1. CDR1 and CDR2 from the germline V gene are MNHNS and SASEGT. The CDR3 consists of 16 residues. CDR3 sequence (DNA): TGTGCCAGCAATGAAGCACGGACAGGGGATTCGTACGAGCAGTACTTC. Translated: CASNEARTGDSYEQYF.

The chain recombines TRBV6-1 with TRBJ1-2; 9 bases map to TRBD1. Germline CDR1 is MNHNS and CDR2 is SASEGT. The CDR3 consists of 14 residues. With 7 bases clipped from V and 7 bases from J, the junction kept 10 bases outside the gene matches. CDR3 DNA: TGTGCCAGCACAAGACCGGGACAGGGTTTTGGCTACACCTTC. Encoded protein: CASTRPGQGFGYTF.

Turning to this clone: The missing conserved phenylalanine or tryptophan at the end of this CDR3 makes a read error likely. The genes are TRBV6-6 and TRBJ1-2; D may be TRBD1 (6 bases). Looked up from germline, CDR1 is MNHNY and CDR2 is SVGAGI (reference sequence). V was shortened by 6 bases and J by 2 bases, with 10 bases between the two germline ends. This CDR3 has 13 amino acids. The CDR3 DNA follows: TGTGCCAGCAGCAACAGGGACAACTATGGCTACACCGTC. Encoded protein: CASSNRDNYGYTV.

This clone was found once. The genes are TRBV6-6 and TRBJ2-2, with D maybe TRBD1 (5 bases). The V gene's germline CDR1 is MNHNY and CDR2 SVGAGI (reference sequence). The CDR3 runs to 15 residues. Trimming pared 7 bases from V and 6 bases from J, leaving 18 bases between. This CDR3 is CASNGQGIGAGELFF. CDR3 nucleotides: TGTGCCAGCAACGGGCAGGGCATTGGCGCCGGGGAGCTGTTTTTT.

This chain links TRBV5-1 with TRBJ1-5; 7 bases are a match to TRBD1. This CDR3 has 15 residues. Unmatched junction bases numbered 7, after V lost 0 bases and J lost 7 bases. CDR1 and CDR2 from the germline V gene are SGHRS and YFSETQ. CDR3 DNA: TGCGCCAGCAGCTTGGAAGGGGGCACGTTCCAGCCCCAGCATTTT. Translated: CASSLEGGTFQPQHF.

The chain carries TRBV5-1 and TRBJ2-5, with D perhaps TRBD2 (6 bases). The last part of the DNA fits TRBJ2-7 better; the J call may be wrong. CDR3 length equals 15 residues. Germline V CDR1 and CDR2: SGHRS, YFSETQ. In DNA, the CDR3 is TGCGCCAGCAGCAAGTTGACGGGGGTCTTTTACGAGCAGTACTTC. Its translation is CASSKLTGVFYEQYF.

This chain connects TRBV5-1 to TRBJ1-5; 9 nucleotides match TRBD1. The CDR3 runs 18 residues. In germline, CDR1 is SGHRS, CDR2 YFSETQ. V trimming: 0 bases; J trimming: 0 bases; junction bases outside the gene matches: 7. CDR3 sequence: CASSLGTGVGYSNQPQHF. The CDR3 DNA reads TGCGCCAGCAGCTTGGGGACAGGGGTTGGGTATAGCAATCAGCCCCAGCATTTT.